Listed below are T cell receptor beta chains from one sample, sequenced in a study of post-analysis software for immune sequencing data. TCRdb reprocessed the PCR reads via MiXCR and lists one record per CDR3 protein. The sample includes about 820,000 distinct CDR3 sequences, roughly 58% seen only once; the top ten take under 6%. The sequencing sample was made of blood. The receptors were sampled from a girl under 18 with multiple sclerosis. Both conserved end residues are part of each CDR3. Fields, in order: J gene, V gene, D gene, clone size, CDR3 protein, CDR3 DNA. A D gene is named only where the DNA matches it firmly. Clone size is not always given. Where it is, it says once, few, many or a class for expanded clones.

TRBJ2-5 | TRBV6-5 | TRBD2 | - | CASSYGHAGGETQYF | TGTGCCAGCAGTTACGGGCACGCCGGGGGGGAGACCCAGTACTTC
TRBJ2-7 | TRBV29-1 | TRBD2 | - | CSVEGLAGARSYEQYF | TGCAGCGTTGAAGGCCTAGCGGGAGCGCGGTCCTACGAGCAGTACTTC
TRBJ2-2 | TRBV7-2 | TRBD2 | many | CASSFRVSGVNTGELFF | TGTGCCAGCAGCTTTCGAGTTAGCGGGGTTAACACCGGGGAGCTGTTTTTT
TRBJ2-1 | TRBV20-1 | - | - | CSPRGTVSYNEQFF | TGCAGCCCTCGGGGGACAGTCTCCTACAACGAGCAGTTCTTC
TRBJ1-5 | TRBV20-1 | TRBD1 | - | CSAREQGARSNQPQHF | TGCAGTGCTAGAGAACAGGGGGCGAGGAGCAATCAGCCCCAGCATTTT
TRBJ2-7 | TRBV4-2 | - | once | CASSQSGTYHAYEQYF | TGTGCCAGCAGCCAGTCCGGGACCTACCACGCCTACGAGCAGTACTTC
TRBJ2-1 | TRBV6-5 | TRBD1 | - | CASREQGAPYNEQFF | TGTGCCAGCAGGGAACAGGGGGCGCCCTACAATGAGCAGTTCTTC
TRBJ1-4 | TRBV29-1 | - | few | CSVRGGEKLFF | TGCAGCGTCCGGGGGGGTGAAAAACTGTTTTTT
TRBJ2-4 | TRBV2 | - | - | CASSGRGGNIQYF | TGTGCCAGCAGTGGCAGGGGAGGCAACATTCAGTACTTC
TRBJ1-2 | TRBV5-1 | - | - | CASSRQPSNYGYTF | TGCGCCAGCAGCAGACAGCCTTCTAACTATGGCTACACCTTC
TRBJ2-5 | TRBV14 | - | - | CASSQDRGTVLQETQYF | TGTGCCAGCAGCCAAGATCGGGGGACAGTGCTCCAAGAGACCCAGTACTTC
TRBJ2-7 | TRBV19 | TRBD2 | - | CASSMASGSYEQYF | TGTGCCAGTAGTATGGCTAGCGGCTCCTACGAGCAGTACTTC
TRBJ1-2 | TRBV4-1 | - | - | CASNSGTAGSYGYTF | TGCGCCAGCAACTCCGGGACGGCTGGGAGTTATGGCTACACCTTC
TRBJ1-2 | TRBV6-1 | TRBD1 | - | CASGGTALLNPNYGYTF | TGTGCCAGCGGCGGGACAGCCTTATTGAATCCTAACTATGGCTACACCTTC
TRBJ1-5 | TRBV20-1 | TRBD1 | - | CSARGHPSPDRDQPQHF | TGCAGTGCTAGAGGCCACCCATCCCCGGACAGGGATCAGCCCCAGCATTTT
TRBJ2-5 | TRBV20-1 | - | few | CSASGGRYQETQYF | TGCAGTGCTAGCGGGGGCCGGTACCAAGAGACCCAGTACTTC
TRBJ2-1 | TRBV5-1 | TRBD2 | - | CASSLESSGYNEQFF | TGCGCCAGCAGCTTGGAGTCTAGCGGGTACAATGAGCAGTTCTTC
TRBJ2-7 | TRBV20-1 | TRBD1 | - | CSVTPGTGLYEQYF | TGCAGTGTCACCCCCGGGACAGGGCTCTACGAGCAGTACTTC
TRBJ1-6 | TRBV30 | - | - | CAWSVKGPSPLHF | TGTGCCTGGAGTGTAAAGGGGCCATCACCCCTCCACTTT
TRBJ2-5 | TRBV20-1 | - | - | CSASRVSQETQYF | TGCAGTGCTAGTCGGGTCAGCCAAGAGACCCAGTACTTC
TRBJ1-4 | TRBV2 | TRBD1 | - | CASTSDRAATNEKLFF | TGTGCCAGCACCTCGGACAGGGCCGCAACTAATGAAAAACTGTTTTTT
TRBJ2-7 | TRBV29-1 | TRBD1 | - | CSVVRQGFTHANYEQYF | TGCAGCGTTGTGAGACAGGGCTTTACTCATGCCAACTACGAGCAGTACTTC
TRBJ2-1 | TRBV7-9 | - | few | CASSLWPSGGQGEQFF | TGTGCCAGCAGCTTATGGCCTTCCGGGGGGCAAGGAGAGCAGTTCTTC
TRBJ2-7 | TRBV6-5 | - | - | CASMGESYEQYF | TGTGCCAGCATGGGAGAATCCTACGAGCAGTACTTC
TRBJ2-1 | TRBV6-2/TRBV6-3 | TRBD2 | - | CASSAGLAGGHEQFF | TGTGCCAGCAGTGCGGGACTAGCGGGAGGTCATGAGCAGTTCTTC
TRBJ2-1 | TRBV3-1 | - | - | CASSRLARYTLTRNNEQFF | TGTGCCAGCAGCCGACTTGCTCGGTACACCCTCACTAGAAACAATGAGCAGTTCTTC
TRBJ1-5 | TRBV5-1 | - | - | CASSSGPSGDQPQHF | TGCGCCAGCAGCTCGGGTCCATCCGGAGATCAGCCCCAGCATTTT
TRBJ2-3 | TRBV9 | TRBD2 | - | CASSVASGASTDTQYF | TGTGCCAGCAGCGTTGCTAGCGGGGCGAGCACAGATACGCAGTATTTT
TRBJ2-3 | TRBV6-2/TRBV6-3 | TRBD2 | once | CASSPRRTSVSTDTQYF | TGTGCCAGCAGCCCCCGTCGGACTAGCGTGAGCACAGATACGCAGTATTTT
TRBJ1-6 | TRBV6-5 | - | few | CASSYLSSPLHF | TGTGCCAGCAGTTACCTTTCTTCACCCCTCCACTTT
TRBJ2-7 | TRBV29-1 | TRBD1 | few | CSGGQDRYEQYF | TGCAGCGGTGGACAGGACCGCTACGAGCAGTACTTC
TRBJ2-3 | TRBV29-1 | - | few | CSAAPGLADTQYF | TGCAGCGCCGCCCCCGGCCTCGCAGATACGCAGTATTTT
TRBJ1-1 | TRBV7-9 | - | - | CASSPRPPGQMNTEAFF | TGTGCCAGCAGCCCCAGGCCCCCCGGGCAGATGAACACTGAAGCTTTCTTT
TRBJ2-1 | TRBV7-6 | - | - | CASSPGVRGDNEQFF | TGTGCCAGCAGCCCCGGGGTCAGGGGAGACAATGAGCAGTTCTTC
TRBJ2-5 | TRBV4-1 | - | - | CASSQDGSGRETQYF | TGCGCCAGCAGCCAAGATGGGTCAGGGAGGGAGACCCAGTACTTC
TRBJ2-5 | TRBV20-1 | TRBD2 | - | CSARRTSAFQETQYF | TGCAGTGCTAGGCGGACTAGCGCGTTCCAAGAGACCCAGTACTTC
TRBJ2-1 | TRBV29-1 | TRBD2 | - | CSVEDRLARFF | TGCAGCGTTGAAGATCGACTAGCCAGGTTCTTC
TRBJ1-5 | TRBV3-1 | TRBD1 | - | CASSQGRGDQPQHF | TGTGCCAGCAGCCAAGGCAGGGGGGATCAGCCCCAGCATTTT
TRBJ2-1 | TRBV29-1 | TRBD2 | few | CSGDSGSLHEQFF | TGCAGCGGGGATAGCGGGAGCCTGCATGAGCAGTTCTTC
TRBJ1-2 | TRBV12-3/TRBV12-4 | - | once | CASSLEADAGYGYTF | TGTGCCAGCAGTTTAGAGGCGGATGCAGGGTATGGCTACACCTTC
TRBJ2-1 | TRBV7-9 | TRBD2 | few | CASSKASGTSGTEQFF | TGTGCCAGCAGCAAAGCCTCCGGGACTAGCGGCACCGAGCAGTTCTTC
TRBJ1-1 | TRBV4-2 | - | once | CASSQGATGTNTEAFF | TGTGCCAGCAGCCAAGGTGCGACAGGAACGAACACTGAAGCTTTCTTT
TRBJ1-5 | TRBV25-1 | - | - | CASSDGGGSTDQPQHF | TGTGCCAGCAGTGACGGGGGAGGGAGTACGGATCAGCCCCAGCATTTT
TRBJ1-5 | TRBV3-1 | TRBD1 | - | CASSQGRQGPYSNQPQHF | TGTGCCAGCAGCCAAGGAAGACAGGGGCCTTATAGCAATCAGCCCCAGCATTTT
TRBJ2-2 | TRBV9 | - | - | CASSVLAGELFF | TGTGCCAGCAGCGTATTGGCCGGGGAGCTGTTTTTT
TRBJ2-4 | TRBV11-2 | - | - | CASSPLGLEVKHIQYF | TGTGCCAGCAGCCCGCTGGGACTTGAAGTCAAACACATTCAGTACTTC
TRBJ2-6 | TRBV5-1 | TRBD1 | - | CASTRDRANSGANVLTF | TGCGCCAGCACCCGGGACAGAGCAAACTCTGGGGCCAACGTCCTGACTTTC
TRBJ2-3 | TRBV2 | - | few | CASSDGGLGTDTQYF | TGTGCCAGCAGTGACGGGGGCCTAGGAACAGATACGCAGTATTTT
TRBJ2-7 | TRBV29-1 | - | - | CSVGRDDSYEQYF | TGCAGCGTTGGCCGGGACGACTCCTACGAGCAGTACTTC
TRBJ2-2 | TRBV7-9 | - | - | CASSPPGRELFF | TGTGCCAGCAGCCCCCCTGGGCGGGAGCTGTTTTTT
TRBJ2-7 | TRBV3-1 | TRBD2 | - | CASSPGLAGGREDEQYF | TGTGCCAGCAGCCCCGGACTAGCGGGGGGTAGGGAGGACGAGCAGTACTTC
TRBJ2-5 | TRBV7-2 | - | - | CASSIRLVETQYF | TGTGCCAGCAGCATAAGACTAGTAGAGACCCAGTACTTC
TRBJ2-7 | TRBV10-3 | - | many | CATGQTYEQYF | TGTGCCACCGGACAGACCTACGAGCAGTACTTC
TRBJ2-7 | TRBV12-3/TRBV12-4 | TRBD2 | - | CASSVAGLPSYEQYF | TGTGCCAGCAGCGTTGCGGGACTACCTTCCTACGAGCAGTACTTC
TRBJ2-3 | TRBV2 | TRBD2 | - | CASKTTTGTSGRFNTQYF | TGTGCCAGCAAGACCACCACTGGGACTAGCGGGAGATTTAATACGCAGTATTTT